The clone carrying this T cell receptor beta chain was seen just once. Produced via immunoSEQ multiplex PCR; TCRdb's table is partial and in-frame only. Of over 250,000 clones detected, about nine tenths appear once; the ten largest clones hold around 12%. CDR3 length: 16 amino acids. In germline, CDR1 is MNHEY, CDR2 SVGEGT. Trimming removed 5 bases from V and 3 bases from J, with 18 bases in between. The sample belongs to a study of blood T cell repertoires in COVID-19. The overall study: The United States, Italy and Spain were the sources of the acute and convalescent COVID-19 samples.

The TCR originated in a woman aged 55-69 years with acute or convalescent COVID-19. This rearrangement joins TRBV6-2 or TRBV6-3 to TRBJ2-3; possible D gene TRBD2, 7 bases. Sequenced material: peripheral blood. The CDR3 DNA follows: TGTGCCAGCAGTGGGGGGGCTCAGTCGAGAACAGATACGCAGTATTTT. It translates to CASSGGAQSRTDTQYF.